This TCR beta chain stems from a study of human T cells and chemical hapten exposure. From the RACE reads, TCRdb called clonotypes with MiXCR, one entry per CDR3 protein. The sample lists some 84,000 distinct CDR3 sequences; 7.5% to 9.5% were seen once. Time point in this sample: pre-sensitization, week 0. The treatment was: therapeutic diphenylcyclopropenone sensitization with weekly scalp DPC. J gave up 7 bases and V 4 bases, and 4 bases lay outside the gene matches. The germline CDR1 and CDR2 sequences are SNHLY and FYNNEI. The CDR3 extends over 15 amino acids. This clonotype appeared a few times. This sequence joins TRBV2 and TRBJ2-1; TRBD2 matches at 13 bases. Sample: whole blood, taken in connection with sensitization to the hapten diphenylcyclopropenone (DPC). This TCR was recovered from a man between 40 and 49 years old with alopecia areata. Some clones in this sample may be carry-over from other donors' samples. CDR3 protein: CASSALAGGGNEQFF. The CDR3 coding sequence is TGTGCCAGCAGTGCACTAGCGGGAGGGGGTAATGAGCAGTTCTTC.